This T cell receptor (beta chain) was found in a study of T cell repertoires in cytomegalovirus infection. Study information: The public TCR beta signatures pointed to both CMV infection and matching HLA type.

TCRdb redid the calling of the reads with MiXCR, one entry per CDR3 protein. The sample contains under 500,000 distinct CDR3 sequences, about 42% of which appear only once. Comment on this clonotype: Its specificity is unknown.

This TCR was sampled from a human donor in good health (CMV status not recorded). Some clones in this sample may be carry-over from other donors' samples. The sample consisted of cultured PBMCs, taken from culture after CMV antigen stimulation.

The CDR3 is CASSPIWGGYEQYF. As DNA, the CDR3 is TGTGCCAGCAGCCCTATATGGGGGGGCTACGAGCAGTACTTC. This sequence joins TRBV7-1 and TRBJ2-7, with TRBD2 matching 7 bases. TRBV7-1 is flagged as an ORF with uncertain function. The V and J ends lost 5 bases and 3 bases, in that order; junction bases with no gene match: 7. This CDR3 spans 14 amino acids.